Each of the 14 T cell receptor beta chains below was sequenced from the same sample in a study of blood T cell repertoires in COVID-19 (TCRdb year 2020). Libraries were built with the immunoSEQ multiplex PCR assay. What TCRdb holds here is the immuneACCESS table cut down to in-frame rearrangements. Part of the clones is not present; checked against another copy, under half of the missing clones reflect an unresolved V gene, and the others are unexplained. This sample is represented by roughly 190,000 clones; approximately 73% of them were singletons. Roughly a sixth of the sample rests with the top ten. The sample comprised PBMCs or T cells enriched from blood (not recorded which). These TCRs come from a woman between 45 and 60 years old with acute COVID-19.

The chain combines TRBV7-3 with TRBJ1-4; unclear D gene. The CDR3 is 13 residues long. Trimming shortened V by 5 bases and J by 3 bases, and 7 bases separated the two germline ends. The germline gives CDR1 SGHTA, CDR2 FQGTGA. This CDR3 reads CASSATSNEKLFF. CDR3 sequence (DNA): TGTGCCAGCAGCGCTACGTCTAATGAAAAACTGTTTTTT.

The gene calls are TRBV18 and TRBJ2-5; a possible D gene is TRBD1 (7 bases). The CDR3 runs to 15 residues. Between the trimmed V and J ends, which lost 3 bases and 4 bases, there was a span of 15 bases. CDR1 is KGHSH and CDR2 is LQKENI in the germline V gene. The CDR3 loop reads CASSPQNQGGETQYF. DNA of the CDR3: TGTGCCAGCTCACCCCAAAACCAGGGGGGAGAGACCCAGTACTTC.

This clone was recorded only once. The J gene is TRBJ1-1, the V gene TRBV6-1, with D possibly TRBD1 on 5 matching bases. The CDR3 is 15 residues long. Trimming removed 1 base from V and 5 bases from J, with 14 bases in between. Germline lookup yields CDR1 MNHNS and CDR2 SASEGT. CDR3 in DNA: TGTGCCAGCAGTGAAGATCAGGGAAGATCGACTGAAGCTTTCTTT. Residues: CASSEDQGRSTEAFF.

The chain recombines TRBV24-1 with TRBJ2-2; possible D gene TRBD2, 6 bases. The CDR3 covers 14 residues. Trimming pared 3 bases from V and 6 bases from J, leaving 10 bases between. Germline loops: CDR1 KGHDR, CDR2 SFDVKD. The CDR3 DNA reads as TGTGCCACCAGTGATCCTCGGGAGCCCGGGGAGCTGTTTTTT. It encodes CATSDPREPGELFF.

CDR3 coding DNA: TGTGCCAGCAAGTTTACAGGGGACAAGACTTCACCCCTCCACTTT. Its protein is CASKFTGDKTSPLHF. The chain is built from TRBV2 and TRBJ1-6; 7 bases align to TRBD1. Trimming removed 7 bases from V and 9 bases from J; junction bases left unmatched: 12. CDR1 is SNHLY, CDR2 FYNNEI, per germline. The CDR3 has 15 amino acids.

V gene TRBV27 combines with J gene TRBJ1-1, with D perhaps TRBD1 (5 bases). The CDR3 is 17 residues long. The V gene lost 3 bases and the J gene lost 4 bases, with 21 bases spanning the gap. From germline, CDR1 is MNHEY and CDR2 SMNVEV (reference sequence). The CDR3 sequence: CASSFPRGGRFGTEAFF. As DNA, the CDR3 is TGTGCCAGCAGTTTCCCTAGGGGTGGGAGGTTCGGCACTGAAGCTTTCTTT.

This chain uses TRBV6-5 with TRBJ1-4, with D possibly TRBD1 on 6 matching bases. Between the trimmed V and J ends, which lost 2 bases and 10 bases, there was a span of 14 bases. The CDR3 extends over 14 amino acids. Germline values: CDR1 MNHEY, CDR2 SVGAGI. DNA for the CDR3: TGTGCCAGCAGTTACAGCAGGGGTTCAGGAAAACTGTTTTTT. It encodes CASSYSRGSGKLFF.

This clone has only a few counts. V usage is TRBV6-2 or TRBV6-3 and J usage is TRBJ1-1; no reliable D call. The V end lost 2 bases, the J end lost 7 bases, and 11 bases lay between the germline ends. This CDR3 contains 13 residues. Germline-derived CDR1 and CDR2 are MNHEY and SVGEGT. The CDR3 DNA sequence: TGTGCCAGCAGTTACGGATTCGGGTTTGAAGCTTTCTTT. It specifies CASSYGFGFEAFF.

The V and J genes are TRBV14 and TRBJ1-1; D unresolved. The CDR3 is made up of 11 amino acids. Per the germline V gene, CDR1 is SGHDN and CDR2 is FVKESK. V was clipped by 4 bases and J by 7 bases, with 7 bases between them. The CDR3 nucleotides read TGTGCCAGCAGCCGGGCAGATGAAGCTTTCTTT. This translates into CASSRADEAFF. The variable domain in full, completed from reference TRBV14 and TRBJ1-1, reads EAGVTQFPSHSVIEKGQTVTLRCDPISGHDNLYWYRRVMGKEIKFLLHFVKESKQDESGMPNNRFLAERTGGTYSTLKVQPAELEDSGVYFCASSRADEAFFGQGTRLTVV.

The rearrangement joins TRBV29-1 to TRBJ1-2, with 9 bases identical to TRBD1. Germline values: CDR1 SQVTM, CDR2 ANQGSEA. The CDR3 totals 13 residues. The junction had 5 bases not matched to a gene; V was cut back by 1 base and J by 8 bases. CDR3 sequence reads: CSVEARDRDGYTF. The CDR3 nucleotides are TGCAGCGTTGAAGCGCGGGACAGGGACGGCTACACCTTC.

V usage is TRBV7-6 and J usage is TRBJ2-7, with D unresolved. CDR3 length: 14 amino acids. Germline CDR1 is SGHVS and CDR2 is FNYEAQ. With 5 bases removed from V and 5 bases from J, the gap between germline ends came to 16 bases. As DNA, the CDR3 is TGTGCCAGCAGCGCCCGAGGCGGTTCCCACGAGCAGTACGTC. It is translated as CASSARGGSHEQYV.

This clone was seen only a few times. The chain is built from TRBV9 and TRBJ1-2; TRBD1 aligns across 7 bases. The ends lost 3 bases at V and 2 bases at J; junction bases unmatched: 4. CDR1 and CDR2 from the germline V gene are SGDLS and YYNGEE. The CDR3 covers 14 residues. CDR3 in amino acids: CASSGQGGNYGYTF. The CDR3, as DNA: TGTGCCAGCAGCGGACAGGGCGGGAACTATGGCTACACCTTC.

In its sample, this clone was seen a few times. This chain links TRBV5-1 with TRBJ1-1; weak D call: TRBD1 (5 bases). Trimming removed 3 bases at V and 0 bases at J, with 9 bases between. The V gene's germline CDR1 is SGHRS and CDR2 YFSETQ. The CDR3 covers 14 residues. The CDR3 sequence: CASSSGALNTEAFF. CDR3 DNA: TGCGCCAGCAGCTCTGGGGCCTTGAACACTGAAGCTTTCTTT.

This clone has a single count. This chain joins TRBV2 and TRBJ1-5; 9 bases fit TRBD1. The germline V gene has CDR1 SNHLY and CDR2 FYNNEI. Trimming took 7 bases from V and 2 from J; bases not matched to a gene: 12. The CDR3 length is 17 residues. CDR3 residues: CASKQATRTGGNQPQHF. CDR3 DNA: TGTGCCAGCAAGCAAGCCACCCGGACAGGGGGCAATCAGCCCCAGCATTTT.